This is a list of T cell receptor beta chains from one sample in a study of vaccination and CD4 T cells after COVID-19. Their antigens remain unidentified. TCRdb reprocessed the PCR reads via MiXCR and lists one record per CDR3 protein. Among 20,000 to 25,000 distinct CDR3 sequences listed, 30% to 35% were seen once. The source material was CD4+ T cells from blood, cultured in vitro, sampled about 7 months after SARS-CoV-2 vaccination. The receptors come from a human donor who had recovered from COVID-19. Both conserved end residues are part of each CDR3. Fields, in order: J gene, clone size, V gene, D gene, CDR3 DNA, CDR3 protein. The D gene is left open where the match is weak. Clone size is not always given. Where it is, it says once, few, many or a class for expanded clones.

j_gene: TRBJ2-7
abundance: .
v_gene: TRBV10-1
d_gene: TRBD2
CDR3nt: TGCGCCAGCGGGACTAGCGGGAGCCGCGAGCAGTACTTC
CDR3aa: CASGTSGSREQYF

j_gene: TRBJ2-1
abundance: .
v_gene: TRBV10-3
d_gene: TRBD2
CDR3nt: TGTGCCATCAGTGGCCAGCGGGAGCCGTCCTACAATGAGCAGTTCTTC
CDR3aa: CAISGQREPSYNEQFF

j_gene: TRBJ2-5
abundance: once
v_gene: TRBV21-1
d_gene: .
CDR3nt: TGTGCCAGCAGCAACCATTCTAGCTTCGAGACCCAGTACTTC
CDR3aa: CASSNHSSFETQYF

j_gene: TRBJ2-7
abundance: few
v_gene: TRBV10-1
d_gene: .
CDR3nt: TGCGCCAGCAGCACAGGGGCGGGGGTCTACGAGCAGTACTTC
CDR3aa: CASSTGAGVYEQYF

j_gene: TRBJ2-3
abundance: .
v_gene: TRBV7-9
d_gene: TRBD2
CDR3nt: TGTGCCAGCAGCCGGACTAGCGGGAGCACAGATACGCAGTATTTT
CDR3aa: CASSRTSGSTDTQYF

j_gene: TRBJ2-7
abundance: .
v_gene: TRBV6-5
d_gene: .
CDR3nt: TGTGCCAGCAGTTTAGCAGGGACGAACTCCTACGAGCAGTACTTC
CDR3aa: CASSLAGTNSYEQYF

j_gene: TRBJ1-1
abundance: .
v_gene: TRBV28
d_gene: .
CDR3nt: TGTGCCAGCAGTTTAAGGTTAGGGGCCACTGAAGCTTTCTTT
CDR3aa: CASSLRLGATEAFF

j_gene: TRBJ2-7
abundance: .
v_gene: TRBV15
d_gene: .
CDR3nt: TGTGCCACCAGCAGAGATAGAGGAGTGGGTACCTACGAGCAGTACTTC
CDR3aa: CATSRDRGVGTYEQYF

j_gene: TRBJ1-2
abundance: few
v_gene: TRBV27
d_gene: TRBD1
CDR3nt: TGTGCCAGCAGTTTCCGGGACAGCCGGGGCTACACCTTC
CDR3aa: CASSFRDSRGYTF

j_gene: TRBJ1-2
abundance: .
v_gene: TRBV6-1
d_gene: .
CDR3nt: TGTGCCATCAAAATGGGACTCCAACCCTATGGCTACACCTTC
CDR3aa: CAIKMGLQPYGYTF

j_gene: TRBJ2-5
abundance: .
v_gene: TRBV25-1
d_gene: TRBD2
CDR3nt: TGTGCCAGCAGTGAATGGAGCGGGAGCGAGACCCAGTACTTC
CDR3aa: CASSEWSGSETQYF

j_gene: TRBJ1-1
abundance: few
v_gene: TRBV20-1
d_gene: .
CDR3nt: TGCAGTGCTAGAGAAGGGGGGGACACTGAAGCTTTCTTT
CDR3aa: CSAREGGDTEAFF

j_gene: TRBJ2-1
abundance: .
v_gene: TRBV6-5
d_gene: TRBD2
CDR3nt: TGTGCCAGCAGTTTCACGGGACTAGAGGGTGATGAGCAGTTCTTC
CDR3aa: CASSFTGLEGDEQFF

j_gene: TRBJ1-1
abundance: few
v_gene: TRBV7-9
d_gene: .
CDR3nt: TGTGCCAGCAGCCAAGTAACCGGGGGCACTGAAGCTTTCTTT
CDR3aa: CASSQVTGGTEAFF

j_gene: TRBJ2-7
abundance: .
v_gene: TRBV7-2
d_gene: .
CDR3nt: TGTGCCAGCAGCTTAGAACCTGGGACCGAGCAGTACTTC
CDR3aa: CASSLEPGTEQYF

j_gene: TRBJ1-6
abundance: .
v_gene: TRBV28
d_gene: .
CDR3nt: TGTGCCAGCAGTTTCGGCGGTGTCTCCTATAATTCACCCCTCCACTTT
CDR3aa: CASSFGGVSYNSPLHF

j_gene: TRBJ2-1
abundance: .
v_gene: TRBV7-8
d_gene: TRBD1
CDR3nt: TGTGCCAGCAGCTTAGCAGGGACAGCTTACTCCTACAATGAGCAGTTCTTC
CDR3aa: CASSLAGTAYSYNEQFF

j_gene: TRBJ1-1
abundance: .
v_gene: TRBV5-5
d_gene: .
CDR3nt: TGTGCCAGCAGCTCCTCAGGCACTGAAGCTTTCTTT
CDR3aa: CASSSSGTEAFF

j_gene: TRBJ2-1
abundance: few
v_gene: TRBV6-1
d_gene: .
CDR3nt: TGTGCCTGTGACAGGCCTGGCAATGAGCAGTTCTTC
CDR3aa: CACDRPGNEQFF

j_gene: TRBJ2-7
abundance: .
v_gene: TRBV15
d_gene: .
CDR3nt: TGTGCCACCAGCAGAGATCGGGTCTACGAGCAGTACTTC
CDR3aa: CATSRDRVYEQYF

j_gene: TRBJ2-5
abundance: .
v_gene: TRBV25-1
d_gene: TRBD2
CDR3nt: TGTGCCAGCGTCCCCAGGCGGGGGGCTGAGACCCAGTACTTC
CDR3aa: CASVPRRGAETQYF

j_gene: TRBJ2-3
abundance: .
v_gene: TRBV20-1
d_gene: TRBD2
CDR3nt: TGCAGTGCTAGAGGCCCCACTAGCGGGGGGAGTCCAGATACGCAGTATTTT
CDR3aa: CSARGPTSGGSPDTQYF

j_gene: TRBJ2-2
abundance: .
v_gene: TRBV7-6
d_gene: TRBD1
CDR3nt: TGTGCCAGCAGCATGGCTGGACAGGGGGCCGGGGAGCTGTTTTTT
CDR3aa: CASSMAGQGAGELFF

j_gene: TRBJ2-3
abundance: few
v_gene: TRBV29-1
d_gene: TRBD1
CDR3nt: TGCAGCGTTGAACCGCAGGGGGCCGATACGCAGTATTTT
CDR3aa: CSVEPQGADTQYF

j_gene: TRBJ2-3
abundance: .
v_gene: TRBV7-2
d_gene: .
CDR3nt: TGTGCCAGCAGCTTAGCGGGGGCGAGAGATGAGTATTTT
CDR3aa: CASSLAGARDEYF

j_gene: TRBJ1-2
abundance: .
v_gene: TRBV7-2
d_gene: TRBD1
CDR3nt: TGTGCCAGCAGCTTAACGGGACAGATGACTAACTATGGCTACACCTTC
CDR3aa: CASSLTGQMTNYGYTF

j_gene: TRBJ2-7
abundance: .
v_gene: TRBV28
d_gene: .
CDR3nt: TGTGCCATCCAATCTGGACAGCCTCCCAGCTGGGACTTC
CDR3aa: CAIQSGQPPSWDF

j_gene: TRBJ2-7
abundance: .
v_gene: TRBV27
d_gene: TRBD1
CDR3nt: TGTGCCAGCAGTCGGTACAGGGGCTCCTACGAGCAGTACTTC
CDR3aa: CASSRYRGSYEQYF

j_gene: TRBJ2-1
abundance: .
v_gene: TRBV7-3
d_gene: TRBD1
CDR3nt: TGTGCCAGCAGTTATCATGGCGGACAGGGATACTACAATGAGCAGTTCTTC
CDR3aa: CASSYHGGQGYYNEQFF

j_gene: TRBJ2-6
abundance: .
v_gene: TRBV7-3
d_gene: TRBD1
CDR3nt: TGTGCCAGCAGCCCTGGGACAGGGGCGCGCGCTGGGGCCAACGTCCTGACTTTC
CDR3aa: CASSPGTGARAGANVLTF

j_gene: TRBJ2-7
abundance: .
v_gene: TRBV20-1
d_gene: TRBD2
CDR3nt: TGCAGTGCTAGAGGGGGCGGGAGGAGGACCTACGAGCAGTACTTC
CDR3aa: CSARGGGRRTYEQYF

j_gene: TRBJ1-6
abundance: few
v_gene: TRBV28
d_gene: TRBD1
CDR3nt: TGTGCCAGTGGACAGGGGTACGGATCACCCCTCCACTTT
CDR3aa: CASGQGYGSPLHF

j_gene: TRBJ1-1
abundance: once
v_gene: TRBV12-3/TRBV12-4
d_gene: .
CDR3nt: TGTGCCAGTAAACACAGGAGACTGAACACTGAAGCTTTCTTT
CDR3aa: CASKHRRLNTEAFF

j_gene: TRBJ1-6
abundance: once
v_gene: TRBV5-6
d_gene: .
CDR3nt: TGTGCCAGCAGCTTGGCCGAGGTGAATTCACCCCTCCACTTT
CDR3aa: CASSLAEVNSPLHF

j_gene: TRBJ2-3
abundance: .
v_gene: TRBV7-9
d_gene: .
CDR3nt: TGTGCCAGCAGCCCAAAAACCGGGACACCTAACACAGATACGCAGTATTTT
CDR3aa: CASSPKTGTPNTDTQYF

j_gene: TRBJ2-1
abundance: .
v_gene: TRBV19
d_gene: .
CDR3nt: TGTGCCAGTAGTATAGGGGCGGCACAGGGAGGTGAGCAGTTCTTC
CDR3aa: CASSIGAAQGGEQFF

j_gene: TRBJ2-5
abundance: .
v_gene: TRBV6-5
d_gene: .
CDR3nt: TGTGCCAGCAGTTACCGGACTGAACTACAAGAGACCCAGTACTTC
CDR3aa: CASSYRTELQETQYF

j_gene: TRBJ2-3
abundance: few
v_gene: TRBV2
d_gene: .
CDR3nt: TGTGCCAGCCAAGATGCATTCACAGATACGCAGTATTTT
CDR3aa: CASQDAFTDTQYF

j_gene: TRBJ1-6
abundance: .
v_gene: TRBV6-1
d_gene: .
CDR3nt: TGTGCCAGCAGTGAAAATATTGATTCACCCCTCCACTTT
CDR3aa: CASSENIDSPLHF

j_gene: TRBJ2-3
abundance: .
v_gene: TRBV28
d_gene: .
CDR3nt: TGTGCCAGCACCCTCCGGCCGACGGGGTTCACAGATACGCAGTATTTT
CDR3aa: CASTLRPTGFTDTQYF

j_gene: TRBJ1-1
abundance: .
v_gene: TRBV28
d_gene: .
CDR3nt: TGTGCCAGCATTAGACAGCTAAGAAATGAAGCTTTCTTT
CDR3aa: CASIRQLRNEAFF

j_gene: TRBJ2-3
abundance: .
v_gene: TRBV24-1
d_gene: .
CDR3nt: TGTGCCACCAGTGATCCAGCGGGTAACACTCATCGGGATACGCAGTATTTT
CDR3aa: CATSDPAGNTHRDTQYF

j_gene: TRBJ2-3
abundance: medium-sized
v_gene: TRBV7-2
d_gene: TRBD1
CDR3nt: TGTGCCAGCAGCCTCGGGACAGGTGGGGGGCGAAATACGCAGTATTTT
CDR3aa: CASSLGTGGGRNTQYF